Each of the 17 T cell receptor beta chains below was sequenced from the same sample in a study of sequential checkpoint blockade in melanoma. Assay: immunoSEQ multiplex PCR; the TCRdb copy retains only in-frame clones and omits some. The sample lists about 28,000 clones, around nine tenths occurring once. Treatment of the sample: randomized to nivolumab then ipilimumab (arm A) or the reverse (arm B). The sequencing here drew on CD8+ T cells sorted from blood (inferred from file names), taken from a patient given nivolumab and ipilimumab in sequence. These receptors were collected from a human donor with melanoma.

The rearrangement joins TRBV29-1 to TRBJ2-5, with a tentative D call TRBD1 (5 bases). This CDR3 has 12 residues. V was clipped by 4 bases and J by 1 base, with 7 bases between them. Germline V gene lookup returns CDR1 SQVTM and CDR2 ANQGSEA. CDR3 region: CSVGQPQETQYF. For the CDR3, the DNA is TGCAGCGTTGGACAGCCCCAAGAGACCCAGTACTTC.

This clone was counted a single time. This chain links TRBV5-6 with TRBJ2-1, with a weak D call TRBD2 (6 bases). The V gene's germline CDR1 is SGHDT and CDR2 YYEEEE. Trimming removed 6 bases at V and 8 bases at J, with 18 bases between. This CDR3 comprises 14 residues. In DNA form, the CDR3 reads TGTGCCAGCACTCTCGGAGGGGCAGTGGATGAGCAGTTCTTC. Protein product: CASTLGGAVDEQFF.

This chain connects TRBV15 to TRBJ2-7, with D uncertain. The CDR3 extends over 13 amino acids. With 3 bases removed from V and 5 bases from J, the gap between germline ends came to 11 bases. The V gene's germline CDR1 is LNHNV and CDR2 YYDKDF (reference sequence). The CDR3 sequence is CATSSSNPDEQYF. CDR3 DNA: TGTGCCACCAGCAGCTCGAACCCGGACGAGCAGTACTTC.

The chain recombines TRBV4-3 with TRBJ2-7; D may be TRBD1 (6 bases). The V gene lost 3 bases and the J gene lost 2 bases, with 14 bases spanning the gap. The CDR3 spans 15 residues. The germline CDR1 and CDR2 sequences are LGHNA and YSLEER. The CDR3 region has the DNA TGCGCCAGCAGCCAGGGACACCTGCTAGCCTACGAGCAGTACTTC. This sequence encodes CASSQGHLLAYEQYF.

The chain recombines TRBV27 with TRBJ1-5; D remains unclear. The CDR3 extends over 14 amino acids. Germline V gene lookup returns CDR1 MNHEY and CDR2 SMNVEV (reference sequence). V was clipped by 3 bases and J by 6 bases, with 12 bases between them. CDR3: CASSFGSGVQPQHF. The CDR3 DNA sequence: TGTGCCAGCAGTTTCGGGAGCGGGGTTCAGCCCCAGCATTTT.

CDR3 nucleotides: TGTGCCATCAACCAGGGATTGAACACTGAAGCTTTCTTT. Translation: CAINQGLNTEAFF. The chain uses TRBV10-3 and TRBJ1-1; possible D gene TRBD1, 5 bases. The V gene lost 7 bases and the J gene lost 0 bases, with 9 bases spanning the gap. The length of the CDR3 is 13 residues. Germline CDR1 and CDR2: ENHRY and SYGVKD.

The rearrangement uses TRBV11-2 and TRBJ2-6; 7 nucleotides line up with TRBD1. The V and J ends lost 4 bases and 0 bases, in that order; junction bases with no gene match: 6. This CDR3 spans 17 amino acids. Germline CDR1 reads SGHAT; CDR2 reads FQNNGV. CDR3 DNA: TGTGCCAGCAGCTCCCGGACAGGAACCTCTGGGGCCAACGTCCTGACTTTC. Protein sequence: CASSSRTGTSGANVLTF.

The chain is built from TRBV27 and TRBJ2-3; possibly TRBD2 for D (5 bases). In germline, CDR1 is MNHEY, CDR2 SMNVEV (reference sequence). The germline V and J ends were trimmed by 5 bases and 1 base, with 13 bases remaining between them. This CDR3 region has 15 residues. The CDR3 protein is CASSDQPGGTDTQYF. CDR3 nucleotide sequence: TGTGCCAGCAGTGATCAACCCGGGGGCACAGATACGCAGTATTTT.

The chain uses TRBV7-8 and TRBJ2-3; 7 bases map to TRBD2. J was trimmed by 0 bases and V by 3 bases; bases with no gene match: 3. CDR3 length: 15 amino acids. The germline gives CDR1 SGHVS, CDR2 FQNEAQ. The CDR3 spells CASSFWRGSTDTQYF. The CDR3 nucleotides read TGTGCCAGCAGCTTCTGGCGGGGGAGCACAGATACGCAGTATTTT.

On this clone: A read error may produce the germline difference seen at one junction end. The rearrangement joins TRBV7-7 to TRBJ2-5; a possible D gene is TRBD1 (6 bases). The CDR3 spans 15 residues. Looked up from germline, CDR1 is SSHAT and CDR2 is FNYEAQ (reference sequence). The CDR3 DNA is TGTGCTAGCAGCTTACTCCCGACAGGCCAAGAGACCCAGTACTTC. Translation gives CASSLLPTGQETQYF.

This clone was seen only a few times. J is TRBJ1-3 and V is TRBV28, with D uncertain. Looked up from germline, CDR1 is MDHEN and CDR2 is SYDVKM. The CDR3 has 15 amino acids. Deletions cut 3 bases from V and 0 bases from J, with 9 bases between. The CDR3 DNA is TGTGCCAGCAGTTTCTGGGGAGGCTCTGGAAACACCATATATTTT. It encodes CASSFWGGSGNTIYF.

The chain couples TRBV9 to TRBJ2-3; D gene ambiguous. The CDR3 has 16 amino acids. Trimming pared 0 bases from V and 0 bases from J, leaving 11 bases between. Looked up from germline, CDR1 is SGDLS and CDR2 is YYNGEE. The CDR3 DNA sequence: TGTGCCAGCAGCGTAGCCACTGTGATAAGCACAGATACGCAGTATTTT. Translating it yields CASSVATVISTDTQYF.

V gene TRBV7-2 combines with J gene TRBJ2-7, with D possibly matching TRBD1 (5 bases). Trimming removed 2 bases from V and 4 bases from J, with 15 bases in between. The CDR3 runs to 15 residues. Germline CDR1 is SGHTA and CDR2 is FQGNSA. For the CDR3, the DNA is TGTGCCAGCAGCTTACTTGGCCAGGGTTGGTACGAGCAGTACTTC. Its protein product is CASSLLGQGWYEQYF.

The CDR3: CASPPAGGNNEQFF. The CDR3 DNA is TGTGCCAGCCCCCCGGCGGGAGGGAACAATGAGCAGTTCTTC. The V call is TRBV28, the J call TRBJ2-1, with TRBD2 matching 9 bases. Trimming took 8 bases from V and 5 from J; bases not matched to a gene: 7. Germline CDR1 is MDHEN and CDR2 is SYDVKM. The CDR3 runs to 14 residues.

The chain couples TRBV9 to TRBJ2-5; 7 bases are shared with TRBD2. The CDR3 contains 16 residues. Germline V lookup: CDR1 SGDLS, CDR2 YYNGEE. The junction had 9 bases not matched to a gene; V was cut back by 3 bases and J by 1 base. This CDR3 is CASSGEGLPTQETQYF. In DNA, the CDR3 is TGTGCCAGCAGCGGGGAGGGACTACCGACCCAAGAGACCCAGTACTTC.

V is TRBV7-8 and J is TRBJ2-1, with 14 bases fitting TRBD2. The V segment lost 8 bases and the J segment 1 base; nucleotides outside the gene matches: 7. Germline V CDR1 and CDR2: SGHVS, FQNEAQ. This CDR3 has 17 amino acids. This CDR3 is CASWGLAGDGSYNEQFF. The CDR3 nucleotides are TGTGCCAGCTGGGGACTAGCGGGAGACGGATCCTACAATGAGCAGTTCTTC.

V and J are TRBV11-2 and TRBJ1-2; 7 nucleotides agree with TRBD1. The trim removed 0 bases at V and 4 bases at J, leaving 8 bases unmatched. The germline gives CDR1 SGHAT, CDR2 FQNNGV. This CDR3 is 16 amino acids long. CDR3 amino acids: CASSLDQAGGFYGYTF. Written as DNA, the CDR3 is TGTGCCAGCAGCTTAGATCAGGCAGGGGGATTCTATGGCTACACCTTC.